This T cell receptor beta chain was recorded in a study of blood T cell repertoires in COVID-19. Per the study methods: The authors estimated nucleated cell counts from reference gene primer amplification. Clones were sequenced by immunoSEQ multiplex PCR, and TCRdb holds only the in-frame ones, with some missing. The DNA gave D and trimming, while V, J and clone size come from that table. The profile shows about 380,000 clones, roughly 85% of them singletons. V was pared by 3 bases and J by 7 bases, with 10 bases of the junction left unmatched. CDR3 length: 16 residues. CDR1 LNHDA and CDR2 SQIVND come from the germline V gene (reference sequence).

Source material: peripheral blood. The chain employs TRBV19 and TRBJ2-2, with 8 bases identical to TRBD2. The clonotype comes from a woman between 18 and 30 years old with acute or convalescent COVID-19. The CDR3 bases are TGTGCCAGTAGTATTGGAGTAGCGGGGTCATACGGGGAGCTGTTTTTT. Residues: CASSIGVAGSYGELFF.